The 26 T cell receptor beta chains listed next were all sequenced from one sample in a study of CD8+ T cells in alopecia areata. In each case, RNA was isolated and then reverse transcribed into cDNA as the sequencing template. The repertoire was sequenced with immunoSEQ multiplex PCR; TCRdb's copy has only in-frame clones and lacks some. The sample includes hundreds of thousands of clones, more than 30% of them seen just once. Described treatment: oral pan-JAK inhibitor, 5-10 mg twice daily. Source: CD4+ T cells sorted from blood, taken between weeks 30 and 35, from a patient treated with tofacitinib. Receptor source: a human donor with alopecia areata.

The chain is built from TRBV27 and TRBJ2-3, with TRBD2 matching over 14 bases. Germline values: CDR1 MNHEY, CDR2 SMNVEV (reference sequence). The CDR3 runs to 18 residues. Trimming cost V 1 base and J 1 base; bases outside gene matches: 4. DNA for the CDR3: TGTGCCAGCAGTTTATTCCCGACTAGCGGGGGGGGCACAGATACGCAGTATTTT. It encodes CASSLFPTSGGGTDTQYF.

This clone was counted a few times. V gene TRBV5-1 combines with J gene TRBJ1-1; no definite D call. Trimming left V 0 bases short and J 0 bases short, with 9 bases between. The germline gives CDR1 SGHRS, CDR2 YFSETQ. The CDR3 contains 15 residues. In DNA form, the CDR3 reads TGCGCCAGCAGCTTGGCCCCCTCGTTGAACACTGAAGCTTTCTTT. Translated, it gives CASSLAPSLNTEAFF.

V gene TRBV4-1 combines with J gene TRBJ2-6; D unclear. CDR1 is MGHRA, CDR2 YSYEKL, per germline. The V end was cut by 1 base, the J end by 0 bases, with 7 bases between. The CDR3 spans 16 residues. The CDR3 loop is CASSQAAYSGANVLTF. The CDR3 coding sequence is TGCGCCAGCAGCCAAGCCGCCTACTCTGGGGCCAACGTCCTGACTTTC.

The CDR3 bases are TGTGCCAGCAGTTTGATGGGGCAGGGCACTGAAGCTTTCTTT. It codes for CASSLMGQGTEAFF. The chain links TRBV27 to TRBJ1-1; a weak D match, TRBD1 (5 bases). Trimming stripped 3 bases from V and 4 bases from J, with 12 bases between. The germline V gene has CDR1 MNHEY and CDR2 SMNVEV (reference sequence). This CDR3 has 14 residues.

This clone was counted between two and nine times. V is TRBV18 and J is TRBJ1-3; perhaps TRBD1 as D (5 bases). Germline CDR1 KGHSH, CDR2 LQKENI. Trimming shortened V by 1 base and J by 2 bases, and 12 bases separated the two germline ends. There are 16 residues in the CDR3. The CDR3 nucleotides are TGTGCCAGCTCACCACGGAGGGACTTTACTGGAAACACCATATATTTT. It codes for CASSPRRDFTGNTIYF.

Ten or more counts support this clone. The rearrangement links TRBV7-2 to TRBJ1-2; no clear D. The V end was cut by 0 bases, the J end by 4 bases, with 15 bases between. There are 16 residues in the CDR3. In germline, CDR1 is SGHTA, CDR2 FQGNSA. The CDR3 sequence: CASSLAADRYFYGYTF. Here the CDR3 DNA reads TGTGCCAGCAGCTTAGCGGCCGACCGCTACTTCTATGGCTACACCTTC.

V usage is TRBV30 and J usage is TRBJ2-7, with D unresolved. Germline lookup yields CDR1 GTSNPN and CDR2 SVGIG (reference sequence). V was trimmed by 1 base and J by 4 bases, leaving 8 bases between them. This CDR3 is 12 amino acids long. CDR3 in DNA: TGTGCCTGGAGTGGGGCGGAGTACGAGCAGTACTTC. This sequence encodes CAWSGAEYEQYF.

The chain carries TRBV19 and TRBJ1-6; the match to TRBD1 covers 8 bases. The CDR3 is 14 amino acids. Trimming removed 4 bases from V and 11 bases from J; junction bases left unmatched: 7. Germline V CDR1 and CDR2: LNHDA, SQIVND (reference sequence). CDR3 sequence: CASSSGQGVPPLHF. CDR3 coding DNA: TGTGCCAGTAGTAGCGGACAGGGAGTACCACCCCTCCACTTT.

The gene calls are TRBV27 and TRBJ2-2; perhaps D is TRBD1 or TRBD2 (5 bases each). This CDR3 contains 15 residues. Between the trimmed V and J ends, which lost 4 bases and 3 bases, there was a span of 12 bases. Germline V gives CDR1 MNHEY, CDR2 SMNVEV (reference sequence). The CDR3: CASSSVGADTGELFF. The CDR3 nucleotides read TGTGCCAGCAGTTCCGTCGGGGCTGACACCGGGGAGCTGTTTTTT.

In its sample, this clone was seen once. The J gene is TRBJ2-7, the V gene TRBV13; TRBD1 matches at 11 bases. Trimming cost V 3 bases and J 4 bases; bases outside gene matches: 5. Per the germline V gene, CDR1 is PRHDT and CDR2 is FYEKMQ (reference sequence). The CDR3 runs to 15 residues. DNA for the CDR3: TGTGCCAGCAGCTTGCCGGGACAGGGGGGATACGAGCAGTACTTC. It translates to CASSLPGQGGYEQYF.

The J gene is TRBJ2-7, the V gene TRBV7-9; TRBD1 aligns across 8 bases. The CDR3 runs 15 residues. V dropped 0 bases and J dropped 6; count of bases not matched to a gene: 7. The germline CDR1 and CDR2 sequences are SEHNR and FQNEAQ (reference sequence). CDR3 in amino acids: CASSLAGQAGAEQYF. The CDR3 coding sequence is TGTGCCAGCAGCTTAGCGGGACAGGCCGGGGCCGAGCAGTACTTC.

The chain combines TRBV4-1 with TRBJ1-5; D is unresolved. The V gene's germline CDR1 is MGHRA and CDR2 YSYEKL. This CDR3 contains 13 residues. V was trimmed by 2 bases and J by 8 bases, leaving 10 bases between them. CDR3 in DNA: TGCGCCAGCAGCCAATTACCGACCGAGCCCCAGCATTTT. Translating it yields CASSQLPTEPQHF.

The genes are TRBV23-1 and TRBJ1-5, with TRBD1 matching over 8 bases. TRBV23-1 is noted as an ORF with a role that remains uncertain. Trimming at V came to 4 bases and at J to 3 bases, leaving 14 bases not matched to a gene. The length of the CDR3 is 18 residues. The CDR3 sequence: CASSRSGPGQGDNQPQHF. CDR3 DNA: TGCGCCAGCAGTCGCTCAGGCCCCGGACAGGGTGACAATCAGCCCCAGCATTTT.

This CDR3 reads CASSFRAGGGTLAKNIQYF. For the CDR3, the DNA is TGTGCCAGCAGCTTCAGGGCAGGCGGGGGGACCCTAGCCAAAAACATTCAGTACTTC. This sequence joins TRBV5-6 and TRBJ2-4; TRBD2 matches 8 bases. Germline values: CDR1 SGHDT, CDR2 YYEEEE. Germline trimming cut 2 bases from V and 0 bases from J; bases unmatched to any gene: 13. The CDR3 sequence is 19 residues long.

The gene calls are TRBV4-2 and TRBJ1-5, with D possibly being TRBD1 (5 bases). The CDR3 extends over 17 amino acids. Germline V gene lookup returns CDR1 LGHNA and CDR2 YNFKEQ. V was shortened by 0 bases and J by 3 bases, with 15 bases between the two germline ends. CDR3 protein: CASSQDNSGRVNQPQHF. The CDR3 nucleotides are TGTGCCAGCAGCCAAGATAATAGTGGCAGGGTCAATCAGCCCCAGCATTTT.

V usage is TRBV5-1 and J usage is TRBJ1-4; no clear D. The CDR3 has 15 residues. The V and J ends lost 4 bases and 8 bases respectively, with 18 bases between them. Looked up from germline, CDR1 is SGHRS and CDR2 is YFSETQ. In DNA form, the CDR3 reads TGCGCCAGCAGCCCCGGGGATTTTCGAGGGGAAAAACTGTTTTTT. This gives the protein CASSPGDFRGEKLFF.

The chain combines TRBV6-5 with TRBJ1-1; D ambiguous. Germline values: CDR1 MNHEY, CDR2 SVGAGI. This CDR3 is built from 12 residues. Trimming stripped 4 bases from V and 6 bases from J, with 9 bases between. CDR3 loop: CASSSPGAEAFF. The CDR3 DNA follows: TGTGCCAGCAGTTCCCCTGGAGCTGAAGCTTTCTTT.

The gene calls are TRBV27 and TRBJ1-2, with D unclear. The V end lost 5 bases, the J end lost 3 bases, and 13 bases lay between the germline ends. Germline loops: CDR1 MNHEY, CDR2 SMNVEV (reference sequence). The CDR3 covers 14 residues. CDR3 in amino acids: CASSHTVLDYGYTF. CDR3 DNA sequence: TGTGCCAGCAGTCACACAGTGTTAGACTATGGCTACACCTTC.

The table lists this clone with a few counts. V and J are TRBV19 and TRBJ1-4; maybe TRBD1 (5 bases). The CDR3 runs to 15 residues. Germline CDR1 and CDR2: LNHDA and SQIVND (reference sequence). Trimming removed 7 bases from V and 0 bases from J, with 12 bases in between. CDR3 residues: CASNSGPATNEKLFF. The CDR3 DNA reads TGTGCCAGTAATTCGGGGCCTGCAACTAATGAAAAACTGTTTTTT.

The V and J genes are TRBV6-5 and TRBJ1-5; the D gene is possibly TRBD1 (5 bases). Per germline, CDR1 MNHEY and CDR2 SVGAGI. The V gene lost 8 bases and the J gene lost 4 bases, with 12 bases spanning the gap. This CDR3 spans 13 amino acids. The CDR3 region is CASGRGRNQPQHF. DNA for the CDR3: TGTGCCAGCGGACGGGGCCGGAATCAGCCCCAGCATTTT.

The CDR3 sequence: CASSGPTGAQREKLFF. For the CDR3, the DNA is TGCGCCAGCAGCGGGCCGACGGGGGCGCAAAGGGAAAAACTGTTTTTT. The chain couples TRBV5-1 to TRBJ1-4, with TRBD1 as a possible D gene (6 bases). V dropped 4 bases and J dropped 8 bases, with 21 bases sitting between them. This CDR3 spans 16 amino acids. CDR1 SGHRS and CDR2 YFSETQ come from the germline V gene. Full variable domain (remainder filled in from reference TRBV5-1 and TRBJ1-4): KAGVTQTPRYLIKTRGQQVTLSCSPISGHRSVSWYQQTPGQGLQFLFEYFSETQRNKGNFPGRFSGRQFSNSRSEMNVSTLELGDSALYLCASSGPTGAQREKLFFGSGTQLSVL.

This chain uses TRBV11-1 with TRBJ1-1; D unclear. V gave up 3 bases and J gave up 2 bases, with 7 bases separating them. CDR3 length equals 13 residues. Germline values: CDR1 SGHAT, CDR2 FQDESV (reference sequence). DNA for the CDR3: TGTGCCAGCAGCTTCCCGGGTAACACTGAAGCTTTCTTT. It is translated as CASSFPGNTEAFF.

The chain carries TRBV9 and TRBJ2-7; TRBD2 matches 7 bases. V was pared by 2 bases and J by 5 bases, with 7 bases of the junction left unmatched. The CDR3 sequence is 14 residues long. From germline, CDR1 is SGDLS and CDR2 YYNGEE. In DNA, the CDR3 is TGTGCCAGCAGCGTTACCGGGACTACTCACGAGCAGTACTTC. Encoded protein: CASSVTGTTHEQYF.

This chain links TRBV5-1 with TRBJ2-5, with D tentatively TRBD2 (5 bases). There are 14 residues in the CDR3. Germline lookup yields CDR1 SGHRS and CDR2 YFSETQ. The V and J ends lost 3 bases and 2 bases respectively, with 11 bases between them. The CDR3 loop reads CASSSGLVQETQYF. In DNA, the CDR3 is TGCGCCAGCAGCTCTGGACTCGTACAAGAGACCCAGTACTTC.

The V and J genes are TRBV20-1 and TRBJ2-5; no definite D call. Germline V gene sequence: CDR1 DFQATT, CDR2 SNEGSKA (reference sequence). The CDR3 loop spans 10 amino acids. V was clipped by 3 bases and J by 5 bases, with 4 bases between them. Here the CDR3 DNA reads TGCAGTGCTAGTGCCGAGACCCAGTACTTC. It is translated as CSASAETQYF.

The rearrangement uses TRBV5-1 and TRBJ1-1; unclear D gene. This CDR3 is built from 14 residues. V was cut by 3 bases and J by 8 bases, with 17 bases left in between. Germline assignment: CDR1 SGHRS and CDR2 YFSETQ. The CDR3 DNA follows: TGCGCCAGCAGCTCCGGGCCCCGAGGAACGGAAGCTTTCTTT. Its protein product is CASSSGPRGTEAFF.